This passage covers 10 T cell receptor beta chains from one sample sequenced in a study of blood T cell repertoires in COVID-19. Repertoires were generated with immunoSEQ multiplex PCR, while TCRdb's copy carries only in-frame clones and drops some. The sample shows roughly 260,000 clones, approximately 87% of them seen only once. Input material: peripheral blood. The receptors were sampled from a woman aged 45-60 years with acute or convalescent COVID-19.

Details on this clone: The sample carries other DNA sequences with the same CDR3. V gene TRBV4-1 combines with J gene TRBJ1-1, with a weak D call TRBD1 (6 bases). CDR1 and CDR2 from the germline V gene are MGHRA and YSYEKL. The CDR3 runs 14 residues. V shed 2 bases and J shed 4 bases, with 11 bases lying between them. In DNA, the CDR3 is TGCGCCAGCAGCCAAACACAGGGTGTCACTGAAGCTTTCTTT. Protein sequence: CASSQTQGVTEAFF.

This clone showed up just a few times. CDR3 bases: TGTGCCAGCAGCTTAGGAGTGGGGACAGGGCCGTTGGATACGCAGTATTTT. Translation gives CASSLGVGTGPLDTQYF. The chain employs TRBV7-3 and TRBJ2-3, with TRBD1 matching over 9 bases. Germline V gene lookup returns CDR1 SGHTA and CDR2 FQGTGA. The CDR3 length is 17 residues. V lost 2 bases, J lost 6 bases, and 12 bases stayed unmatched.

The chain combines TRBV27 with TRBJ2-3; the D gene is possibly TRBD1 (5 bases). The germline V gene encodes CDR1 MNHEY and CDR2 SMNVEV (reference sequence). The CDR3 loop spans 13 amino acids. Trimming cost V 6 bases and J 3 bases, with 10 bases left between them. CDR3 bases: TGTGCCAGCAGATCCTCAGGGACAGATACGCAGTATTTT. As protein: CASRSSGTDTQYF.

The rearrangement joins TRBV28 to TRBJ2-1; tentatively, D is TRBD2 (6 bases). Germline lookup yields CDR1 MDHEN and CDR2 SYDVKM. Trimming removed 5 bases at V and 4 bases at J, with 18 bases between. The CDR3 loop spans 16 amino acids. The CDR3 DNA sequence: TGTGCCAGCAGTGCCCTATCTGCGGGGAATTACAATGAGCAGTTCTTC. It translates to CASSALSAGNYNEQFF.

The rearrangement links TRBV20-1 to TRBJ1-1, with D perhaps TRBD1 (5 bases). This CDR3 has 11 amino acids. V lost 1 base and J lost 8, with 8 bases in between. Per germline, CDR1 DFQATT and CDR2 SNEGSKA (reference sequence). As DNA, the CDR3 is TGCAGTGCTAGAGTCCAGGGCGAAGCTTTCTTT. Translation gives CSARVQGEAFF.

A single count supports this clone. The V call is TRBV10-3, the J call TRBJ2-7; the match to TRBD1 covers 11 bases. This CDR3 spans 15 amino acids. The germline CDR1 and CDR2 sequences are ENHRY and SYGVKD. After removal of 5 bases from V and 1 base from J, the junction contained 4 bases not matched to a gene. The CDR3 DNA follows: TGTGCCATCAGTTGGACAGGGGGCTCATCCTACGAGCAGTACTTC. Amino acid sequence: CAISWTGGSSYEQYF.

The chain is built from TRBV5-1 and TRBJ2-7; possible D gene TRBD1, 6 bases. V was pared by 4 bases and J by 2 bases, with 13 bases between. The CDR3 totals 14 residues. Germline CDR1 and CDR2: SGHRS and YFSETQ. This CDR3 reads CASSLNRETYEQYF. In DNA, the CDR3 is TGCGCCAGCAGCCTAAACAGGGAAACCTACGAGCAGTACTTC.

The genes are TRBV7-9 and TRBJ1-3; TRBD1 might be the D (6 bases). CDR3 length: 16 amino acids. Per germline, CDR1 SEHNR and CDR2 FQNEAQ (reference sequence). V was shortened by 1 base and J by 0 bases, with 10 bases between the two germline ends. CDR3 loop: CASSLGTGSSGNTIYF. In nucleotides, the CDR3 is TGTGCCAGCAGCTTAGGTACAGGGTCCTCTGGAAACACCATATATTTT.

This chain joins TRBV4-1 and TRBJ1-5, with D uncertain. The V gene lost 1 base and the J gene lost 2 bases, with 9 bases spanning the gap. This CDR3 region has 15 residues. Germline CDR1 reads MGHRA; CDR2 reads YSYEKL. This CDR3 reads CASSQVEVGNQPQHF. Here the CDR3 DNA reads TGCGCCAGCAGCCAAGTGGAGGTTGGCAATCAGCCCCAGCATTTT.

This chain links TRBV7-9 with TRBJ2-1, with 8 positions matching TRBD2. Germline CDR1 SEHNR, CDR2 FQNEAQ (reference sequence). The CDR3 has 18 residues. The V gene end was trimmed by 5 bases and the J gene end by 2 bases; junction bases not matched to a gene: 14. The CDR3 sequence: CASSPGTRVGGTYNEQFF. CDR3 nucleotide sequence: TGTGCCAGCAGCCCCGGGACTAGAGTTGGGGGGACCTACAATGAGCAGTTCTTC. Full variable domain (outside the CDR3, taken from reference TRBV7-9 and TRBJ2-1): DTGVSQNPRHKITKRGQNVTFRCDPISEHNRLYWYRQTLGQGPEFLTYFQNEAQLEKSRLLSDRFSAERPKGSFSTLEIQRTEQGDSAMYLCASSPGTRVGGTYNEQFFGPGTRLTVL.